The sequence of this TCR beta chain was determined in a study of cytomegalovirus exposure and HLA in healthy donors. Study findings and constraints: Highly shared sequence variants in one cluster were likely a sequencing artifact. Earlier analysis found most TCR beta V segments productive about 90% or about 30% of the time. The majority of TCR sequences were rare, yet some public TCRs appeared in many donors.

The CDR3 totals 15 residues. Unmatched junction bases numbered 3, after V lost 2 bases and J lost 4 bases. CDR1 LNHDA and CDR2 SQIVND come from the germline V gene (reference sequence). Primers for the PCR totalled 60 Vbeta and 13 Jbeta. In the original processing: Later, 65 million to 85 million unique TCR beta chains were counted in an analysis, and around 11 million of them were shared. Method: immunoSEQ multiplex PCR; TCRdb's copy keeps in-frame clones and lacks some. V and J calls and clone size follow that table, whereas D and trimming were derived from the DNA. Of 250,000 or so clones in the sample, around 90% are singletons; the top ten hold about 1.7%. A remark on this clone: Its target is not known.

This sequence joins TRBV19 and TRBJ2-3; 10 bases align to TRBD2. The source is a girl aged 2 to 10 in good health and CMV-seronegative. The sample taken for sequencing was PBMCs. DNA for the CDR3: TGTGCCAGTAGTATATCTAGCGGGAGCGCAGATACGCAGTATTTT. Translation: CASSISSGSADTQYF.